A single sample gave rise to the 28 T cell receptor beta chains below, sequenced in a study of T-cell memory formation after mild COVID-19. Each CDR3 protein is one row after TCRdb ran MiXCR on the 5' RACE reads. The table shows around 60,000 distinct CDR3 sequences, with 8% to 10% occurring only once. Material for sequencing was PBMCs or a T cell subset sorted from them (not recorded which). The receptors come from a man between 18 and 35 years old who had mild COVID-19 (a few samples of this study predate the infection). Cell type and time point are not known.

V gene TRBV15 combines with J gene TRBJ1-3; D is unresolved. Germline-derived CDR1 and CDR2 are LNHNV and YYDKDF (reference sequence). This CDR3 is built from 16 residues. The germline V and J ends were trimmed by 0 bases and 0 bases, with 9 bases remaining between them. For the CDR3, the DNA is TGTGCCACCAGCAGAGACCATAACCCCTCTGGAAACACCATATATTTT. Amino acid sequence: CATSRDHNPSGNTIYF.

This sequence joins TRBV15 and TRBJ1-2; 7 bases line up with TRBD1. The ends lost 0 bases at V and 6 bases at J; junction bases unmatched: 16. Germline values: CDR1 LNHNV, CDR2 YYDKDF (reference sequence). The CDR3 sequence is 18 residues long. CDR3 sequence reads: CATSRDLGTRQGGHGYTF. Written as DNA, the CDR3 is TGTGCCACCAGCAGAGATCTTGGAACTCGACAGGGTGGTCATGGCTACACCTTC.

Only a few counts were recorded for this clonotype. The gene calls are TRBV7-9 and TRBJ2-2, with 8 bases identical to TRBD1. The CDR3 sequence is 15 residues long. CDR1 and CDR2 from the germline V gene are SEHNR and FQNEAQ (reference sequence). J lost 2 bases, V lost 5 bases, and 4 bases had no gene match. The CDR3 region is CASSPGQVNTGELFF. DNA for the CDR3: TGTGCCAGCAGCCCGGGACAGGTCAACACCGGGGAGCTGTTTTTT.

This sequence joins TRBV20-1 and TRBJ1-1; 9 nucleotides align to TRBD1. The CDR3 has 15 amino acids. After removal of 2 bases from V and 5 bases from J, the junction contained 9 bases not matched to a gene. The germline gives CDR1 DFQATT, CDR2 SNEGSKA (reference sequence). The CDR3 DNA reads TGCAGTGCTAGACGGCGGGACAGGGTTAAAACTGAAGCTTTCTTT. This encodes CSARRRDRVKTEAFF.

The CDR3 DNA reads as TGTGCCAGCAGTTCCGGGACACAAGAGACCCAGTACTTC. It translates to CASSSGTQETQYF. This rearrangement joins TRBV28 to TRBJ2-5; D perhaps matches TRBD1 (6 bases). Germline CDR1 reads MDHEN; CDR2 reads SYDVKM. Deletions cut 4 bases from V and 2 bases from J, with 8 bases between. This CDR3 region has 13 residues.

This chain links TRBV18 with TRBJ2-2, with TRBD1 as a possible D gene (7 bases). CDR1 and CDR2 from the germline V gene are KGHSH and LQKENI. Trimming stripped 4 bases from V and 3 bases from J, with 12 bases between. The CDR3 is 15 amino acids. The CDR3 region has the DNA TGTGCCAGCTCACTACAGGGGACTCACACCGGGGAGCTGTTTTTT. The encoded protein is CASSLQGTHTGELFF.

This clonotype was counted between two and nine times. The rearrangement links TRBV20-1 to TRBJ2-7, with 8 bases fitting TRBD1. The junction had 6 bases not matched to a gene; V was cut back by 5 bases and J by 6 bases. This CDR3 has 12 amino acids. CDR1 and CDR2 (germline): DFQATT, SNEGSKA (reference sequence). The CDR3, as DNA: TGCAGTGCTGTAGACAGGGGCGTCGAGCAGTACTTC. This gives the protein CSAVDRGVEQYF.

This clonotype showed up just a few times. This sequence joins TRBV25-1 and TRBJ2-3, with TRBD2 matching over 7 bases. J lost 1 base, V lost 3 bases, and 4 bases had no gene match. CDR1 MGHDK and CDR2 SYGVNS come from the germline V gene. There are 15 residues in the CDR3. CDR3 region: CASSEDGGGTDTQYF. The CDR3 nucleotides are TGTGCCAGCAGTGAGGATGGGGGGGGCACAGATACGCAGTATTTT.

The CDR3 DNA sequence: TGTGCCAGCAGTGTAACAGGCCAAGATTCACCCCTCCACTTT. Its translation: CASSVTGQDSPLHF. The rearrangement joins TRBV25-1 to TRBJ1-6, with a tentative D call TRBD1 (5 bases). V lost 4 bases and J 8 bases, leaving 12 bases between the germline ends. Germline CDR1 is MGHDK and CDR2 is SYGVNS. This CDR3 region has 14 residues. Looking up the rest from reference TRBV25-1 and TRBJ1-6 gives the full variable domain: EADIYQTPRYLVIGTGKKITLECSQTMGHDKMYWYQQDPGMELHLIHYSYGVNSTEKGDLSSESTVSRIRTEHFPLTLESARPSHTSQYLCASSVTGQDSPLHFGNGTRLTVT.

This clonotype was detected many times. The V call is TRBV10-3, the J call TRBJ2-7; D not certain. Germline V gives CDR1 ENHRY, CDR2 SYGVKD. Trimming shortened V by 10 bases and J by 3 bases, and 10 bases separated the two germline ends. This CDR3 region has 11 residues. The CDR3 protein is CATGRSYEQYF. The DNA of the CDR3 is TGTGCCACCGGACGGAGCTACGAGCAGTACTTC.

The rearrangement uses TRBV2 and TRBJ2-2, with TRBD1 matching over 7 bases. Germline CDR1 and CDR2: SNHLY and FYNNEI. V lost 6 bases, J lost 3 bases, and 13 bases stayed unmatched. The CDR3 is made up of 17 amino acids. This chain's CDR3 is CASRITAGTEDTGELFF. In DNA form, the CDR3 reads TGTGCCAGCAGAATTACAGCCGGGACAGAGGACACCGGGGAGCTGTTTTTT.

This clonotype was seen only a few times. CDR3 DNA: TGTGCCAGCAGCCCCCCAGGGGGCGCACAGGGCTACACCTTC. Protein product: CASSPPGGAQGYTF. The V gene is TRBV4-2, the J gene TRBJ1-2; 8 nucleotides agree with TRBD1. This CDR3 is built from 14 residues. The germline gives CDR1 LGHNA, CDR2 YNFKEQ. Trimming removed 4 bases from V and 8 bases from J; junction bases left unmatched: 9.

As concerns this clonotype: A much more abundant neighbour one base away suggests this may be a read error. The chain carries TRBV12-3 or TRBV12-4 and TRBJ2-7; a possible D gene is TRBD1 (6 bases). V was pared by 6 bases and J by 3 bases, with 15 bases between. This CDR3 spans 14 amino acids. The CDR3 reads CASSTQGISYEQYF. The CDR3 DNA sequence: TGTGCCAGCAGCACTCAGGGGATTAGCTACGAGCAGTACTTC.

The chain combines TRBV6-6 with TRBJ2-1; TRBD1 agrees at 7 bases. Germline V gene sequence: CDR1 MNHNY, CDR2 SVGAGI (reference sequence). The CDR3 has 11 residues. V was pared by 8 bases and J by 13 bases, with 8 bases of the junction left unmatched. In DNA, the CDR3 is TGTGCCAGCTTCACAGGGGTCTCTCAGTTCTTC. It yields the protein CASFTGVSQFF.

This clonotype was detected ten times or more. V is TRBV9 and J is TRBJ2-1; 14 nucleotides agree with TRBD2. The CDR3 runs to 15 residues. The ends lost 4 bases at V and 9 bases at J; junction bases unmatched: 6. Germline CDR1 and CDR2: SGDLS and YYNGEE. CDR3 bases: TGTGCCAGCAGCCTCGGACTAGCGGGGGGCGCTGAGCAGTTCTTC. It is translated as CASSLGLAGGAEQFF.

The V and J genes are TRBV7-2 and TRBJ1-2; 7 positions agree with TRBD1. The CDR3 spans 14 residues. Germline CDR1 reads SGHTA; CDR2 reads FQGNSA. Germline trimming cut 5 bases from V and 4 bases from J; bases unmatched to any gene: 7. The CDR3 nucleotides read TGTGCCAGCAGCCTAACCGGGACAGCCTATGGCTACACCTTC. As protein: CASSLTGTAYGYTF.

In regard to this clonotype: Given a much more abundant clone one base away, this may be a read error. The CDR3: CTSSLALARFFETQYF. CDR3 DNA sequence: TGTACCAGCAGCTTAGCTCTCGCTAGATTTTTCGAGACCCAGTACTTC. J is TRBJ2-5 and V is TRBV7-6, with D unresolved. CDR3 length: 16 residues. Per the germline V gene, CDR1 is SGHVS and CDR2 is FNYEAQ. Full variable domain (outside the CDR3, taken from reference TRBV7-6 and TRBJ2-5): GAGVSQSPRYKVTKRGQDVALRCDPISGHVSLYWYRQALGQGPEFLTYFNYEAQQDKSGLPNDRFSAERPEGSISTLTIQRTEQRDSAMYRCTSSLALARFFETQYFGPGTRLLVL.

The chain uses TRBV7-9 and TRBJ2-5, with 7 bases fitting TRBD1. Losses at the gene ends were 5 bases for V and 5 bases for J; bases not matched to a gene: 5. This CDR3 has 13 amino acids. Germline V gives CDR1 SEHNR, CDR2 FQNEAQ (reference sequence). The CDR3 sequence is CASSPTGFETQYF. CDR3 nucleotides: TGTGCCAGCAGCCCGACAGGGTTTGAGACCCAGTACTTC.

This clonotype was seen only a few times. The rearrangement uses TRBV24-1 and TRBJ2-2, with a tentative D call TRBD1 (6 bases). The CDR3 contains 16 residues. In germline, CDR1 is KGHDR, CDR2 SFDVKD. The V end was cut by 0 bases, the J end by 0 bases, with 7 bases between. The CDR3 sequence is CATSDLGGPNTGELFF. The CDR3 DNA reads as TGTGCCACCAGTGATTTGGGGGGCCCGAACACCGGGGAGCTGTTTTTT.

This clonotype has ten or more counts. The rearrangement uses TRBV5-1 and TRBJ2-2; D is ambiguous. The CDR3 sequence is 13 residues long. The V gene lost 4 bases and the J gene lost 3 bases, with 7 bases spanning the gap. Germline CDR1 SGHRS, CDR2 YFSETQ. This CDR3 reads CASSLGYTGELFF. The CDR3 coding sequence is TGCGCCAGCAGCCTCGGATACACCGGGGAGCTGTTTTTT.

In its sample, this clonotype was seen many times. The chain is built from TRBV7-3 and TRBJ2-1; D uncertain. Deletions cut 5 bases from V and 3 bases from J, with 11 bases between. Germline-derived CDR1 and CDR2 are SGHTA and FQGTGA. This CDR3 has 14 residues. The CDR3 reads CASSPLRDYNEQFF. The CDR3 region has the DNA TGTGCCAGCAGCCCCCTAAGGGACTACAATGAGCAGTTCTTC.

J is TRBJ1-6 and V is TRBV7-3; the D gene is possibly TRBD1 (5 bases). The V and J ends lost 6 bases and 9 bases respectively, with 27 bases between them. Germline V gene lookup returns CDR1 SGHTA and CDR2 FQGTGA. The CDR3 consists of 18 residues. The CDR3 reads CASSQNRDGALRRSPLHF. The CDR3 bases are TGTGCCAGCAGTCAAAATCGGGACGGCGCCTTGCGTCGTTCACCCCTCCACTTT.

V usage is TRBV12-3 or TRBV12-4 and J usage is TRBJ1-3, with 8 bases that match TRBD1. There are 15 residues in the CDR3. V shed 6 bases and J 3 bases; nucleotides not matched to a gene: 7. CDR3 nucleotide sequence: TGTGCCAGCAGCCGATCGGGACAGGTTGGAAACACCATATATTTT. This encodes CASSRSGQVGNTIYF.

For the CDR3, the DNA is TGCGCCACCTCACCGGTTTTGGGCTCACCCCTCCACTTT. It codes for CATSPVLGSPLHF. The chain employs TRBV5-1 and TRBJ1-6; D remains unclear. V was clipped by 9 bases and J by 10 bases, with 17 bases between them. Germline values: CDR1 SGHRS, CDR2 YFSETQ. The CDR3 spans 13 residues.

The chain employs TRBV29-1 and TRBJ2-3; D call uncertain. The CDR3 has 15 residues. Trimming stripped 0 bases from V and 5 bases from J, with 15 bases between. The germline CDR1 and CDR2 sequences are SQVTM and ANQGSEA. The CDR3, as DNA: TGCAGCGTTGAAGATAAAGCTGTCGGCAGAGATACGCAGTATTTT. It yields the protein CSVEDKAVGRDTQYF.

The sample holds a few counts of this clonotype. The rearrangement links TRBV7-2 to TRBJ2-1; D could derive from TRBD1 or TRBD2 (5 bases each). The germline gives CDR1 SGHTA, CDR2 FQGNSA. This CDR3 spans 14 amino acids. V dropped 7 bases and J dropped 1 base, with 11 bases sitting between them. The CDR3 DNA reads TGTGCCAGCACCCTGAGGGGATCCTACAATGAGCAGTTCTTC. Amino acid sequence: CASTLRGSYNEQFF.

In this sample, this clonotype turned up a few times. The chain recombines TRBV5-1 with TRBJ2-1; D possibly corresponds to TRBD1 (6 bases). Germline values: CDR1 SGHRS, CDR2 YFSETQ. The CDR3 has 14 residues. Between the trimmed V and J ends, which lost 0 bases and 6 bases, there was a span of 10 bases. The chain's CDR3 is CASSLVGGRNEQFF. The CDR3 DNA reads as TGCGCCAGCAGCTTGGTAGGGGGACGCAATGAGCAGTTCTTC.

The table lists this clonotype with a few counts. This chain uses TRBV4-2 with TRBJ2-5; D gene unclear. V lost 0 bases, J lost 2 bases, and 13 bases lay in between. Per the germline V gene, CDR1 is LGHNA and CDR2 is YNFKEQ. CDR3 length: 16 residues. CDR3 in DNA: TGTGCCAGCAGCCAAGATCCGGCCGGATCGCAAGAGACCCAGTACTTC. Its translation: CASSQDPAGSQETQYF.